These T cell receptor beta chains were read from a single sample in a study of T cell responses to AZD1222 COVID-19 vaccine. Method: immunoSEQ multiplex PCR; TCRdb's copy keeps in-frame clones and lacks some. In the table there are tens of thousands of clones, roughly 90% of which are singletons. The source material was peripheral blood, sampled on day 0 of AZD1222 vaccination. The receptors derive from an adult in good health. CDR3s include the opening cysteine and the closing phenylalanine or tryptophan. A D gene is named only where the DNA matches it firmly. Clone sizes are given selectively: once, few, many, or a class where the clone is expanded.

abundance: -
d_gene: -
v_gene: TRBV19
j_gene: TRBJ1-5
CDR3aa: CASSMGRSGNQPQHF
CDR3nt: TGTGCCAGTAGTATGGGCAGGAGTGGCAATCAGCCCCAGCATTTT

abundance: -
d_gene: -
v_gene: TRBV6-5
j_gene: TRBJ1-4
CDR3aa: CASSYSRQHGEKLFF
CDR3nt: TGTGCCAGCAGTTACTCCCGACAACATGGTGAAAAACTGTTTTTT

abundance: -
d_gene: TRBD2
v_gene: TRBV28
j_gene: TRBJ2-7
CDR3aa: CASNPPSGSYEQYF
CDR3nt: TGTGCCAGCAACCCTCCTAGCGGATCCTACGAGCAGTACTTC

abundance: -
d_gene: -
v_gene: TRBV7-2
j_gene: TRBJ1-2
CDR3aa: CASSRPITYYGYTF
CDR3nt: TGTGCCAGCAGCCGCCCCATAACCTACTATGGCTACACCTTC

abundance: -
d_gene: -
v_gene: TRBV5-6
j_gene: TRBJ1-4
CDR3aa: CASSFSGRSEKLFF
CDR3nt: TGTGCCAGCAGCTTTTCAGGGAGGAGTGAAAAACTGTTTTTT

abundance: few
d_gene: TRBD2
v_gene: TRBV9
j_gene: TRBJ2-2
CDR3aa: CASSVGSSGTNTGELFF
CDR3nt: TGTGCCAGCAGCGTAGGGTCGAGCGGGACTAACACCGGGGAGCTGTTTTTT

abundance: -
d_gene: -
v_gene: TRBV28
j_gene: TRBJ1-1
CDR3aa: CATWTGNTEAFF
CDR3nt: TGTGCCACGTGGACGGGGAACACTGAAGCTTTCTTT

abundance: few
d_gene: -
v_gene: TRBV29-1
j_gene: TRBJ2-3
CDR3aa: CSGRMIDTQYF
CDR3nt: TGCAGCGGGAGAATGATAGATACGCAGTATTTT

abundance: -
d_gene: -
v_gene: TRBV7-2
j_gene: TRBJ2-7
CDR3aa: CASSSGGRVSVYEQYF
CDR3nt: TGTGCCAGCAGCTCAGGAGGTAGAGTGTCGGTATACGAGCAGTACTTC

abundance: -
d_gene: -
v_gene: TRBV5-1
j_gene: TRBJ1-2
CDR3aa: CASSLEGRRSYGYTF
CDR3nt: TGCGCCAGCAGCTTGGAAGGCCGGCGGAGCTATGGCTACACCTTC

abundance: few
d_gene: -
v_gene: TRBV5-6
j_gene: TRBJ1-6
CDR3aa: CASRRTNNSPLHF
CDR3nt: TGTGCCAGCAGGCGGACAAACAATTCACCCCTCCACTTT

abundance: -
d_gene: TRBD2
v_gene: TRBV28
j_gene: TRBJ2-3
CDR3aa: CASSLSAAPTSGRTDTQYF
CDR3nt: TGTGCCAGCAGTTTATCAGCGGCCCCTACTAGCGGGAGAACAGATACGCAGTATTTT

abundance: once
d_gene: -
v_gene: TRBV5-4
j_gene: TRBJ1-1
CDR3aa: CASSLMNTEAFF
CDR3nt: TGTGCCAGCAGCCTTATGAACACTGAAGCTTTCTTT

abundance: -
d_gene: -
v_gene: TRBV4-2
j_gene: TRBJ1-6
CDR3aa: CASSQETRPSSYNSPLHF
CDR3nt: TGTGCCAGCAGCCAAGAAACTCGGCCGAGCTCCTATAATTCACCCCTCCACTTT

abundance: -
d_gene: -
v_gene: TRBV11-1
j_gene: TRBJ2-1
CDR3aa: CASSLGLGQGNEQFF
CDR3nt: TGTGCCAGCAGCTTAGGGCTAGGTCAGGGGAATGAGCAGTTCTTC

abundance: -
d_gene: TRBD1
v_gene: TRBV19
j_gene: TRBJ1-5
CDR3aa: CATLGQSNQPQHF
CDR3nt: TGTGCCACCCTGGGACAGAGCAATCAGCCCCAGCATTTT

abundance: -
d_gene: -
v_gene: TRBV7-9
j_gene: TRBJ2-3
CDR3aa: CASSLEGTQYF
CDR3nt: TGTGCCAGCAGCTTAGAGGGTACGCAGTATTTT

abundance: -
d_gene: TRBD1
v_gene: TRBV5-4
j_gene: TRBJ1-6
CDR3aa: CASSLDRGSPLHF
CDR3nt: TGTGCCAGCAGTTTGGACAGGGGATCACCCCTCCACTTT

abundance: once
d_gene: -
v_gene: TRBV5-6
j_gene: TRBJ2-5
CDR3aa: CASSPTGDGGETQYF
CDR3nt: TGTGCCAGCAGCCCGACAGGTGACGGAGGAGAGACCCAGTACTTC

abundance: few
d_gene: -
v_gene: TRBV18
j_gene: TRBJ2-1
CDR3aa: CASSRGQGSYNEQFF
CDR3nt: TGTGCCAGCTCACGGGGGCAGGGGTCCTACAATGAGCAGTTCTTC

abundance: once
d_gene: -
v_gene: TRBV12-3/TRBV12-4
j_gene: TRBJ2-1
CDR3aa: CASTGTTLNEQFF
CDR3nt: TGTGCCAGTACCGGCACTACCCTCAATGAGCAGTTCTTC

abundance: -
d_gene: TRBD2
v_gene: TRBV30
j_gene: TRBJ2-5
CDR3aa: CAWSWLAGGSETQYF
CDR3nt: TGTGCCTGGAGTTGGCTAGCGGGAGGGTCTGAGACCCAGTACTTC

abundance: -
d_gene: -
v_gene: TRBV5-4
j_gene: TRBJ2-5
CDR3aa: CASSLTLAWVRAETQYF
CDR3nt: TGTGCCAGCAGCTTGACTCTAGCGTGGGTCCGCGCGGAGACCCAGTACTTC

abundance: -
d_gene: TRBD2
v_gene: TRBV5-1
j_gene: TRBJ2-2
CDR3aa: CASSLGSLAGTGELFF
CDR3nt: TGCGCCAGCAGCTTGGGCTCTCTAGCGGGCACCGGGGAGCTGTTTTTT

abundance: -
d_gene: -
v_gene: TRBV5-1
j_gene: TRBJ1-2
CDR3aa: CASSLAGQRGHEGYTF
CDR3nt: TGCGCCAGCAGCTTGGCCGGACAGCGAGGACATGAGGGCTACACCTTC

abundance: -
d_gene: -
v_gene: TRBV15
j_gene: TRBJ2-3
CDR3aa: CATSRGGHTDTQYF
CDR3nt: TGTGCCACCAGCAGAGGGGGACATACAGATACGCAGTATTTT

abundance: -
d_gene: TRBD2
v_gene: TRBV5-6
j_gene: TRBJ2-5
CDR3aa: CASSSLAGGPGKTQYF
CDR3nt: TGTGCCAGCAGCTCATTAGCGGGAGGGCCCGGAAAGACCCAGTACTTC

abundance: -
d_gene: -
v_gene: TRBV9
j_gene: TRBJ2-3
CDR3aa: CASSVRDGTQYF
CDR3nt: TGTGCCAGCAGCGTCCGGGACGGGACGCAGTATTTT

abundance: -
d_gene: -
v_gene: TRBV6-2/TRBV6-3
j_gene: TRBJ1-3
CDR3aa: CASSFQGPGNTIYF
CDR3nt: TGTGCCAGCAGTTTTCAGGGTCCTGGAAACACCATATATTTT

abundance: once
d_gene: -
v_gene: TRBV5-1
j_gene: TRBJ2-5
CDR3aa: CASRISPRETQYF
CDR3nt: TGCGCCAGCAGGATTAGCCCCCGAGAGACCCAGTACTTC

abundance: -
d_gene: -
v_gene: TRBV3-1/TRBV3-2
j_gene: TRBJ1-6
CDR3aa: CASSQAGSNSPLHF
CDR3nt: TGTGCCAGCAGCCAAGCAGGGTCTAATTCACCCCTCCACTTT

abundance: -
d_gene: -
v_gene: TRBV4-2
j_gene: TRBJ2-2
CDR3aa: CASSQGESPGELFF
CDR3nt: TGTGCCAGCAGCCAAGGGGAGTCCCCCGGGGAGCTGTTTTTT

abundance: -
d_gene: -
v_gene: TRBV15
j_gene: TRBJ1-1
CDR3aa: CATSRDWGKNTEAFF
CDR3nt: TGTGCCACCAGCAGAGATTGGGGGAAGAACACTGAAGCTTTCTTT

abundance: -
d_gene: -
v_gene: TRBV10-3
j_gene: TRBJ1-6
CDR3aa: CAISEMAGQRNSPLHF
CDR3nt: TGTGCCATCAGTGAAATGGCAGGGCAACGGAATTCACCCCTCCACTTT

abundance: -
d_gene: -
v_gene: TRBV2
j_gene: TRBJ1-2
CDR3aa: CASSEVFWYGYTF
CDR3nt: TGTGCCAGCAGTGAGGTGTTTTGGTATGGCTACACCTTC